This T cell receptor (beta chain) was retrieved from a study of cytomegalovirus exposure and HLA in healthy donors. Primers for the PCR totalled 60 Vbeta and 13 Jbeta. Data came from immunoSEQ multiplex PCR; TCRdb stores just in-frame clones and leaves some out. The table includes around 130,000 clones, about 74% detected once. CDR1 and CDR2 from the germline V gene are SNHLY and FYNNEI. This CDR3 is 13 amino acids long. V was trimmed by 7 bases and J by 3 bases, leaving 9 bases between them. This clonotype was obtained from a man aged 35 to 55 in good health and CMV-seropositive. Source material: PBMCs. The chain employs TRBV2 and TRBJ2-2; D is undetermined. The CDR3 reads CASTVADTGELFF. The DNA of the CDR3 is TGTGCCAGCACAGTCGCGGACACCGGGGAGCTGTTTTTT.